This T cell receptor beta chain came from a study of T cells after yellow fever vaccination. The ends lost 4 bases at V and 5 bases at J; junction bases unmatched: 11. The CDR3 length is 16 residues. Germline-derived CDR1 and CDR2 are SGHDT and YYEEEE. TCRdb reanalysed the 5' RACE reads using MiXCR and keeps one entry per CDR3 protein. The profile shows around 400,000 distinct CDR3 sequences, around a tenth of them singletons. The sequencing here drew on PBMCs, taken on the day of the first yellow fever vaccination. This TCR was recovered from a man between 18 and 35 years old who received the YFV17D yellow fever vaccine. V usage is TRBV5-6 and J usage is TRBJ1-5; 8 nucleotides line up with TRBD1. The chain's CDR3 is CASSAMGTGRHQPQHF. The CDR3 DNA sequence: TGTGCCAGCAGCGCGATGGGGACAGGAAGGCATCAGCCCCAGCATTTT.